The 14 T cell receptor beta chains below come from one sample, sequenced in a study of graft-versus-host responses after intestinal transplantation. TCRdb keeps only in-frame clones here, not all; method: immunoSEQ multiplex PCR. The repertoire holds almost 40,000 clones, with around 96% as singletons. These receptors' targets are unknown. Sequences were derived from unstimulated CD8+ T cells sorted from spleen or lymph node cells, sampled before transplant. The source of these receptors is a human donor who was the organ donor for an intestinal transplant.

This chain links TRBV9 with TRBJ2-3; no reliable D call. The CDR3 loop spans 12 amino acids. V lost 4 bases, J lost 4 bases, and 7 bases lay in between. Germline values: CDR1 SGDLS, CDR2 YYNGEE. The CDR3 DNA sequence: TGTGCCAGCAGCTCCCTGTCAGATACGCAGTATTTT. Encoded protein: CASSSLSDTQYF.

The V call is TRBV10-1, the J call TRBJ1-6; perhaps TRBD1 as D (5 bases). The CDR3 is made up of 16 amino acids. Germline CDR1 and CDR2: WNHNN and SYGVQD (reference sequence). The V and J ends lost 0 bases and 6 bases respectively, with 12 bases between them. Here the CDR3 reads CASSESETAANSPLHF. In DNA, the CDR3 is TGCGCCAGCAGTGAGTCTGAGACAGCGGCTAATTCACCCCTCCACTTT.

The chain uses TRBV1 and TRBJ2-6. TRBV1 is a pseudogene locus. The CDR3 is 17 residues long. The CDR3 DNA is TGCACCAGCAGGGTCTATAGTTTGTGCACAAAGGCCAACGTCCTGACTTTC. It yields the protein CTSRVYSLCTKANVLTF.

The V gene is TRBV27, the J gene TRBJ1-2, with D perhaps matching TRBD1 (6 bases). V was clipped by 5 bases and J by 6 bases, with 19 bases between them. From germline, CDR1 is MNHEY and CDR2 SMNVEV (reference sequence). The CDR3 sequence is 15 residues long. The CDR3 nucleotides are TGTGCCAGCAGTCTCAGCAGGGGTTCAGGGGATGGCTACACCTTC. As protein: CASSLSRGSGDGYTF.

The J gene is TRBJ2-1, the V gene TRBV9, with 9 bases fitting TRBD1. The J segment lost 0 bases and the V segment lost 2 bases, leaving 6 bases of the junction unmatched. In germline, CDR1 is SGDLS, CDR2 YYNGEE. The CDR3 is 17 amino acids. The CDR3 spells CASSVARDRASYNEQFF. In nucleotides, the CDR3 is TGTGCCAGCAGCGTTGCCCGGGACAGGGCCTCCTACAATGAGCAGTTCTTC. Supplemented by reference TRBV9 and TRBJ2-1, the full variable domain reads DSGVTQTPKHLITATGQRVTLRCSPRSGDLSVYWYQQSLDQGLQFLIQYYNGEERAKGNILERFSAQQFPDLHSELNLSSLELGDSALYFCASSVARDRASYNEQFFGPGTRLTVL.

This clone was detected a few times. The chain joins TRBV11-2 to TRBJ2-7; 10 bases line up with TRBD1. Per the germline V gene, CDR1 is SGHAT and CDR2 is FQNNGV. The CDR3 loop spans 14 amino acids. The V gene end was trimmed by 5 bases and the J gene end by 4 bases; junction bases not matched to a gene: 5. The CDR3 bases are TGTGCCAGCAGCACCCGACAGGGGGCATACGAGCAGTACTTC. Its protein product is CASSTRQGAYEQYF.

Worth noting for this clone: This CDR3 is missing its conserved last phenylalanine or tryptophan, likely due to a read error. No DNA is shown, since the ends of the CDR3 on it are uncertain; the CDR3 is the one TCRdb lists. V and J are TRBV12-1 and TRBJ2-7; the tabulated D call, TRBD2, remains unverified against the DNA. TRBV12-1 is a known pseudogene. The CDR3 numbers 9 amino acids, ends counted. CDR3 region: CASSGGARI.

V and J are TRBV29-1 and TRBJ2-5, with TRBD2 as a possible D gene (6 bases). The CDR3 runs to 13 residues. The germline V gene encodes CDR1 SQVTM and CDR2 ANQGSEA. Trimming removed 5 bases from V and 0 bases from J, with 10 bases in between. The CDR3: CSVCRENQETQYF. The CDR3 DNA reads as TGCAGCGTTTGCCGGGAGAACCAAGAGACCCAGTACTTC.

The chain joins TRBV12-2 to TRBJ1-2. TRBV12-2 is a recognized pseudogene. The CDR3 totals 14 residues. The CDR3 spells CASRLAVRNYGYTF. The DNA for the CDR3 is TGTGCAAGTCGCTTAGCGGTAAGGAACTATGGCTACACCTTC.

The chain employs TRBV19 and TRBJ2-3; D ambiguous. CDR3 length: 14 amino acids. Germline CDR1 and CDR2: LNHDA and SQIVND (reference sequence). Trimming stripped 0 bases from V and 6 bases from J, with 10 bases between. The CDR3 reads CASSIEAIADTQYF. CDR3 nucleotides: TGTGCCAGTAGTATAGAGGCTATTGCCGATACGCAGTATTTT.

Here the CDR3 DNA reads TGTGCCACCAGCAGAGATCTGGGCTTTACGAATGAGCAGTTCTTC. It codes for CATSRDLGFTNEQFF. The rearrangement links TRBV15 to TRBJ2-1; no clear D gene. Germline V gene data show CDR1 as LNHNV and CDR2 as YYDKDF (reference sequence). This CDR3 spans 15 amino acids. V was trimmed by 0 bases and J by 7 bases, leaving 13 bases between them.

The chain employs TRBV25-1 and TRBJ1-1; possible D gene TRBD1, 6 bases. The CDR3 totals 14 residues. V was cut by 6 bases and J by 1 base, with 12 bases left in between. Germline V lookup: CDR1 MGHDK, CDR2 SYGVNS. This chain's CDR3 is CASRNWGPNTEAFF. The CDR3 region has the DNA TGTGCCAGCAGGAATTGGGGGCCGAACACTGAAGCTTTCTTT.

The CDR3 region has the DNA TGTGCCATCAGTGCGGCCATTACGGGATCCGGCTACACCTTC. Protein: CAISAAITGSGYTF. The chain carries TRBV10-3 and TRBJ1-2, with unresolved D. V was cut by 4 bases and J by 8 bases, with 17 bases left in between. Germline V CDR1 and CDR2: ENHRY, SYGVKD. This CDR3 comprises 14 residues.

This clone was detected only once. V gene TRBV6-5 combines with J gene TRBJ1-6, with unresolved D. The CDR3 has 13 amino acids. From germline, CDR1 is MNHEY and CDR2 SVGAGI. Trimming removed 3 bases at V and 9 bases at J, with 9 bases between. CDR3 nucleotides: TGTGCCAGCAGTTATTCCGGTAGTTCACCCCTCCACTTT. Amino acids: CASSYSGSSPLHF.